The clone carrying this T cell receptor beta chain was observed a single time. Treatment reported: some 19 received Ad26.COV2.S at low or high dose, single or two shots; several received placebo; per-sample allocation not given. After the first vaccine or placebo injection, samples were drawn on day 63. Trimming pared 8 bases from V and 0 bases from J, leaving 11 bases between. The CDR3 has 14 amino acids. Germline values: CDR1 WSHSY, CDR2 SAAADI. Here immunoSEQ multiplex PCR was the method, and the copy in TCRdb shows in-frame clones only, minus some. This table holds roughly 320,000 clones, around 84% found once. The data are from a study of Ad26.COV2.S vaccination and SARS-CoV-2 variants. Study-wide context: The donor participated in the COV1001 trial, in its Ad26.COV2.S arm.

V is TRBV10-2 and J is TRBJ2-1, with unresolved D. The receptor comes from a person between 18 and 65 years old who received the Ad26.COV2.S COVID-19 vaccine or a placebo. Sequencing was performed on peripheral blood, taken in a trial of Ad26.COV2.S vaccine versus placebo. CDR3 region: CASRNTYSYNEQFF. The CDR3 bases are TGCGCCAGCCGAAACACCTACTCCTACAATGAGCAGTTCTTC.